The TCR beta chain described here comes from a study of high-grade serous ovarian cancer treatment subgroups (dated by TCRdb to the early 2020s). A note on the overall study: A mean of 14,192 reads and about 7,500 unique TCR beta rearrangements per sample was generated by sequencing. The study profiled TCR beta repertoires in high-grade serous ovarian cancer patients grouped by complete gross resection or neoadjuvant chemotherapy response under a laparoscopic triage algorithm. A cohort of 30 patients was included: roughly 10 with no residual disease after primary surgery (R0), roughly 10 who were excellent NACT responders, and roughly 10 who were poor NACT responders. Each patient contributed one primary tumor and two metastatic tumor samples, giving about a hundred samples in total. Study-wide conclusions, independent of this receptor: The TCR repertoire analyses centered on CDR3, leaving CDR1 and CDR2 unanalyzed. Neoantigen level correlated positively with TCR clonal relatedness, and copy number variation and mutation load from whole-genome sequencing showed a positive trend with TCR clonal relatedness. Because bulk tumor TCR sequencing provided no spatial information, insight into HGSC tumor complexity and diversity was limited. Tumors from the same patient had repertoire similarity ranging from roughly 0.1 to 0.8, while tumors from different patients showed almost no similarity.

As to this clone: The antigen this receptor binds is unknown. No qualities accompany the bases; no much larger clone lies one base away.

The 90 to 95 tumor samples underwent high-throughput TCR profiling with ImmunoSEQ. The published analysis was carried out like this. The repertoire diversity metrics included richness (unique productive sequences), clonality, evenness and relatedness, and the Bhattacharyya coefficient was used to measure similarity between samples. In a sensitivity analysis, TCRs with fewer than two reads were excluded, and consistent conclusions were obtained. TCRdb holds this immuneACCESS table with in-frame rearrangements only. Some clones are missing; in checked studies, unresolved V genes explain under half, and the rest has no known cause. V, J and clone size derive from that table, while D and trimming were established from the DNA sequence. This sample is represented by about 1,900 clones; about four fifths of them were singletons. The ten most abundant clones make up around an eighth of the sample. Based on the germline V gene (reference sequence), the CDR1 and CDR2 sequences are GTSNPN and SVGIG. From cysteine to phenylalanine, the CDR3 is 14 amino acids long. This entry keeps only the CDR3 DNA: 42 bases, framed from base 1. Trimming takes 0 bases from V and 0 bases from J, and the germline ends sit 3 bases apart.

Collection of tumor samples took place before definitive surgery or chemotherapy. Genomic DNA was extracted by the MD Anderson Biospecimen Extraction Resource, and TCR sequencing was done by the MD Anderson Cancer Genomics Laboratory. The chain is assembled from TRBV30 and TRBJ2-6; no D gene can be assigned with confidence. The clonotype comes from a human donor with high-grade serous ovarian cancer. Sample: tumor tissue. Here the CDR3 is given as CAWSVSSGANVLTF. The DNA sequence is given as TGTGCCTGGAGTGTAAGCTCTGGGGCCAACGTCCTGACTTTC.